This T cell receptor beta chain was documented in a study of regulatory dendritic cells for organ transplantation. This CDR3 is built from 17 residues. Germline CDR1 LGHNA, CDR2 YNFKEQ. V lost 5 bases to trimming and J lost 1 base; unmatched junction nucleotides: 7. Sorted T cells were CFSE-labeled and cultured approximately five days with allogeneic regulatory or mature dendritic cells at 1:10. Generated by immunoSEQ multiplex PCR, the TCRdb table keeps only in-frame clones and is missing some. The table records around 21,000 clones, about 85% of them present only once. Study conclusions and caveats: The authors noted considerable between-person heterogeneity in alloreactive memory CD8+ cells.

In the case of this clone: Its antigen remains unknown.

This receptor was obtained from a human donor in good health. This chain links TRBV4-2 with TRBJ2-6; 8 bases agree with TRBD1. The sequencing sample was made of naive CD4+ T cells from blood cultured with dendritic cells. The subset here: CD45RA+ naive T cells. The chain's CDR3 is CASSLWTGRSGANVLTF. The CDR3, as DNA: TGTGCCAGCAGCTTGTGGACAGGGAGGTCTGGGGCCAACGTCCTGACTTTC.